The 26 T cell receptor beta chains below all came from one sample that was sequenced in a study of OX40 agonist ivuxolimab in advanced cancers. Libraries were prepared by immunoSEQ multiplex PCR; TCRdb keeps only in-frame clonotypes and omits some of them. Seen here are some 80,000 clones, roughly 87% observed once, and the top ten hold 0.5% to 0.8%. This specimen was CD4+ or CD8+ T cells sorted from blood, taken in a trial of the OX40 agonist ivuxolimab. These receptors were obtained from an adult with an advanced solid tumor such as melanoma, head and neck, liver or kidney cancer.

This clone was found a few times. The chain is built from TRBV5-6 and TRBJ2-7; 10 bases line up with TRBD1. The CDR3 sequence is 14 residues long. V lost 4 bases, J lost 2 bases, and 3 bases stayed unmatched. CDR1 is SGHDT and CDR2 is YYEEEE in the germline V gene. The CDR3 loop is CASSIGQGAYEQYF. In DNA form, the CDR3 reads TGTGCCAGCAGCATAGGACAGGGGGCCTACGAGCAGTACTTC.

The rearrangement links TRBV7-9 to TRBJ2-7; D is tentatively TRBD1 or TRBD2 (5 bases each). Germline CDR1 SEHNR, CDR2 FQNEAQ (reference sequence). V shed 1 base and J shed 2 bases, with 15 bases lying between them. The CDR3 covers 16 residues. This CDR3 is CASSLDFGATTYEQYF. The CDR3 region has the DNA TGTGCCAGCAGCTTAGATTTCGGGGCGACCACCTACGAGCAGTACTTC.

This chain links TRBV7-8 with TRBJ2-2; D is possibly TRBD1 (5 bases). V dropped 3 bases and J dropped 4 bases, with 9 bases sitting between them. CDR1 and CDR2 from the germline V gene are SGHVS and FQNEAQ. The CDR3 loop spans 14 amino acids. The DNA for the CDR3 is TGTGCCAGCAGCTTCGGACATTCCACCGGGGAGCTGTTTTTT. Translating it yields CASSFGHSTGELFF.

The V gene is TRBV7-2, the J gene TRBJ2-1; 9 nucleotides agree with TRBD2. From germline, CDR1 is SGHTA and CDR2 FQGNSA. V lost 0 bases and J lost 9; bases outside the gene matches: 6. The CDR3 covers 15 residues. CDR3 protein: CASSLAASGEGEQFF. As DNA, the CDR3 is TGTGCCAGCAGCTTAGCGGCTAGCGGGGAAGGTGAGCAGTTCTTC.

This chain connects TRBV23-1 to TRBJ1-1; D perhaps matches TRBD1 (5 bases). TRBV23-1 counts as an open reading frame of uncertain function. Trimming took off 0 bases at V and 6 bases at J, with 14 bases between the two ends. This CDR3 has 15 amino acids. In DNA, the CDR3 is TGCGCCAGCAGTCAATCGCATTTTAGGGGCCCTGAAGCTTTCTTT. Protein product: CASSQSHFRGPEAFF.

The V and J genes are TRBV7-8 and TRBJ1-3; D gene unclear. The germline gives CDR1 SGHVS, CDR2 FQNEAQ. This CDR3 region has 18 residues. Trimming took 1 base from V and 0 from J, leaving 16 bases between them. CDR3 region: CASSLVPSAVSSGNTIYF. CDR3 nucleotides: TGTGCCAGCAGCTTAGTACCCTCTGCAGTTAGCTCTGGAAACACCATATATTTT.

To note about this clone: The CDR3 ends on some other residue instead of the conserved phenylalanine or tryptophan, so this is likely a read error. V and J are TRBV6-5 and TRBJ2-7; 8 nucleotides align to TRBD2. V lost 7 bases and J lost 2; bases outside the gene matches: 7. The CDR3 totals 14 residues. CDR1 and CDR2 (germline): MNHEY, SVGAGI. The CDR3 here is CASKSVSGTYEQYL. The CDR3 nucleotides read TGTGCCAGCAAGAGCGTTAGCGGGACCTACGAGCAGTACCTC.

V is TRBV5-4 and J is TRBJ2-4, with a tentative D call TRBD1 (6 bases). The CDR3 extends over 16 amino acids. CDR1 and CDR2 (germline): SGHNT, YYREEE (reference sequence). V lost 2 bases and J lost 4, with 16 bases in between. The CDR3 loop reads CASSLLQGSDKNIQYF. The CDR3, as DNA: TGTGCCAGCAGCTTATTACAGGGATCCGATAAAAACATTCAGTACTTC.

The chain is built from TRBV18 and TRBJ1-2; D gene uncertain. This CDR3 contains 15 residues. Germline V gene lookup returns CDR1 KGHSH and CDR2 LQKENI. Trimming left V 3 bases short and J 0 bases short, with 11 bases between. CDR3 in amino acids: CASSPTASTNYGYTF. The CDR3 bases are TGTGCCAGCTCACCTACAGCCTCTACTAACTATGGCTACACCTTC.

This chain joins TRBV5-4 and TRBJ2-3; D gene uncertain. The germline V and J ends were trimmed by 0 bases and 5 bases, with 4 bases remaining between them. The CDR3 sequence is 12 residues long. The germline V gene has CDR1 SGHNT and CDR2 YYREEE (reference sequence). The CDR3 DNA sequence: TGTGCCAGCAGCTTGGGCCTAGATACGCAGTATTTT. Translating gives CASSLGLDTQYF.

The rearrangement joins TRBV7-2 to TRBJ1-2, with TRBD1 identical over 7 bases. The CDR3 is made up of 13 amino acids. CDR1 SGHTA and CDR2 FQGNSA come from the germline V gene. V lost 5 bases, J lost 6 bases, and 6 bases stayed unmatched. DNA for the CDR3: TGTGCCAGCAGCCGAGACAGGGACAATGGCTACACCTTC. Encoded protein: CASSRDRDNGYTF.

CDR3 in amino acids: CASSVPGAGGYTGELFF. The DNA for the CDR3 is TGTGCCAGCAGCGTACCGGGGGCAGGAGGATACACCGGGGAGCTGTTTTTT. V gene TRBV9 combines with J gene TRBJ2-2; tentatively, D is TRBD1 or TRBD2 (6 bases each). Deletions cut 1 base from V and 3 bases from J, with 16 bases between. The CDR3 is 17 amino acids. Germline CDR1 is SGDLS and CDR2 is YYNGEE.

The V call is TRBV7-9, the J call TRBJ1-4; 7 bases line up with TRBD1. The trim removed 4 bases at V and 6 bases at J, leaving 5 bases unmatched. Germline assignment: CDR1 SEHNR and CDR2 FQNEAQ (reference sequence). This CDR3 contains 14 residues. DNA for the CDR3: TGTGCCAGCAGCTCATGGACAGGTTATGAAAAACTGTTTTTT. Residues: CASSSWTGYEKLFF.

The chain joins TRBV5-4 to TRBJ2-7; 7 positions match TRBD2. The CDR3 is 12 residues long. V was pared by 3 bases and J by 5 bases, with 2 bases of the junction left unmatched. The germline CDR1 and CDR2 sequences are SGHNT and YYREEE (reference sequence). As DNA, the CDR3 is TGTGCCAGCAGCTGGGGGGGTAACGAGCAGTACTTC. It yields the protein CASSWGGNEQYF.

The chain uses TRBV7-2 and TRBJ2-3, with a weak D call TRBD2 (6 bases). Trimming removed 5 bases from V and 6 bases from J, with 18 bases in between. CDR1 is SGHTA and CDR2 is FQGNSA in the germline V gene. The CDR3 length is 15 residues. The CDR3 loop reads CASSPGRAGSDTQYF. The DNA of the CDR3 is TGTGCCAGCAGCCCCGGAAGGGCGGGGTCTGATACGCAGTATTTT.

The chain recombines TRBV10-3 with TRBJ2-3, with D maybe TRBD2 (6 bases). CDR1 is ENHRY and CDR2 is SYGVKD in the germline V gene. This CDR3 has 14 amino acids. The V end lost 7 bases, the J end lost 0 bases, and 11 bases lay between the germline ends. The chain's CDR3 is CAITGGTSTDTQYF. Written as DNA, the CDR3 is TGTGCCATCACCGGGGGAACTAGCACAGATACGCAGTATTTT.

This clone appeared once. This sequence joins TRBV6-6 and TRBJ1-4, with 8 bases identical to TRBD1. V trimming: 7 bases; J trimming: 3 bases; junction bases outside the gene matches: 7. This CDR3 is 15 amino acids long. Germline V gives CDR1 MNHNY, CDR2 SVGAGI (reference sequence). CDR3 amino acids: CASIPSGQANEKLFF. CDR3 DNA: TGTGCCAGCATTCCGTCGGGACAGGCTAATGAAAAACTGTTTTTT.

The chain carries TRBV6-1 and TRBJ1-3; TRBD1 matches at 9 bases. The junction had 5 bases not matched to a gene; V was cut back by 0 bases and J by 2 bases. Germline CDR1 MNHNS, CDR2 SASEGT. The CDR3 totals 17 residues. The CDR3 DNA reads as TGTGCCAGCAGTGAAGCGCTGGGACAGGGAACTGGAAACACCATATATTTT. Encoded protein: CASSEALGQGTGNTIYF.

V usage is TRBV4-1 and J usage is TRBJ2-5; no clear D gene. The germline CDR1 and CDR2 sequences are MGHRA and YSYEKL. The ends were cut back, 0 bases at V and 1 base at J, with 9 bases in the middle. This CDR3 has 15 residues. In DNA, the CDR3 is TGCGCCAGCAGCCAAGAGGGTTCCCGCCAAGAGACCCAGTACTTC. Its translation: CASSQEGSRQETQYF.

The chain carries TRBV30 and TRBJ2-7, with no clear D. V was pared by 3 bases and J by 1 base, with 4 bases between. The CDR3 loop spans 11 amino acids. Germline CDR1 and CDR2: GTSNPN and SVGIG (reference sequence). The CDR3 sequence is CAWSASYEQYF. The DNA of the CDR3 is TGTGCCTGGAGCGCGTCCTACGAGCAGTACTTC.

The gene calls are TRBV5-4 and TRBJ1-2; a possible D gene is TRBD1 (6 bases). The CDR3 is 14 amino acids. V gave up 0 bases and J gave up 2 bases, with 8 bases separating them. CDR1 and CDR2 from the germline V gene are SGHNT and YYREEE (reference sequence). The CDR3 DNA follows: TGTGCCAGCAGCTTGGCAGGGGCCAACTATGGCTACACCTTC. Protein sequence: CASSLAGANYGYTF.

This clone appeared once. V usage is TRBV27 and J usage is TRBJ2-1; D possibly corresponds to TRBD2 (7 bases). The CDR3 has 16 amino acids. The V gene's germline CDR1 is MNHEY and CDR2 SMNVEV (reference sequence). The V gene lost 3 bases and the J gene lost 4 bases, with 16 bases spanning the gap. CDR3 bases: TGTGCCAGCAGTTTTGGTGGGGGGGCAGGTTACAATGAGCAGTTCTTC. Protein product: CASSFGGGAGYNEQFF.

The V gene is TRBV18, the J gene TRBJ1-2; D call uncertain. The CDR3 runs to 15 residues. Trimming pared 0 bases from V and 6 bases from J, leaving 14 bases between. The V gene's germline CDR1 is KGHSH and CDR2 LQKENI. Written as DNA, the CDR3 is TGTGCCAGCTCACCACCGAGAGGCTGGAGGGATGGCTACACCTTC. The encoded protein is CASSPPRGWRDGYTF.

The CDR3 DNA reads TGTGCCAGCAGCCCGCGGGACGGGTTGGACACGCAGTATTTT. Its translation: CASSPRDGLDTQYF. The chain recombines TRBV9 with TRBJ2-3; tentatively, D is TRBD2 (6 bases). V lost 4 bases to trimming and J lost 9 bases, with 18 bases between them. Germline CDR1 SGDLS, CDR2 YYNGEE. The CDR3 consists of 14 residues.

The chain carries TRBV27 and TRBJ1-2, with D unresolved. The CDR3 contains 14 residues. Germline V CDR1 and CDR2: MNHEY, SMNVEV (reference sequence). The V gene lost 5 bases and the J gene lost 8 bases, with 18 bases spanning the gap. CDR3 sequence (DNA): TGTGCCAGCAGTACAAACGGGATCCTGGGCGGCTACACCTTC. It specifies CASSTNGILGGYTF.

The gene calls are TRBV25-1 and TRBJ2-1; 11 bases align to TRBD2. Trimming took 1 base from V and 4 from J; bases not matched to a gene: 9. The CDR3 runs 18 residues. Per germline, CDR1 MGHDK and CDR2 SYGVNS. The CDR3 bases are TGTGCCAGCAGTGAATCTTGGGAACTAGCGGGGGCTTACAATGAGCAGTTCTTC. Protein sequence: CASSESWELAGAYNEQFF.